Listed below are T cell receptor beta chains from one sample, sequenced in a study of OX40 agonist ivuxolimab in advanced cancers. Measured with immunoSEQ multiplex PCR; TCRdb has only the in-frame clones, and not every one. This table holds 70,000 to 95,000 clones, about 94% found once. The specimen was CD4+ or CD8+ T cells sorted from blood, collected in a trial of the OX40 agonist ivuxolimab. The receptors come from an adult with an advanced solid tumor such as melanoma, head and neck, liver or kidney cancer. The CDR3 runs from the conserved cysteine through the conserved F or W. The order of the fields is D gene, V gene, clone size, J gene, CDR3 protein, CDR3 DNA. A D gene is named only where the DNA matches it firmly. Clone size appears in some rows only: once, few, many, or a class for an expanded clone.

NA	TRBV7-7	once	TRBJ2-2	CASSLESGLDTGELFF	TGTGCCAGCAGCTTAGAGAGTGGCTTAGACACCGGGGAGCTGTTTTTT
NA	TRBV4-3	NA	TRBJ2-1	CASSQRDEQFF	TGCGCCAGCAGCCAAAGAGATGAGCAGTTCTTC
NA	TRBV30	once	TRBJ1-1	CAWAEDSLVNTEAFF	TGTGCCTGGGCCGAGGACAGTTTGGTGAACACTGAAGCTTTCTTT
NA	TRBV19	NA	TRBJ2-3	CASSRRALEGDTQYF	TGTGCCAGTAGTCGCCGGGCACTAGAAGGAGATACGCAGTATTTT
TRBD2	TRBV7-9	NA	TRBJ2-1	CASSLGTLAGEQFF	TGTGCCAGCAGCTTAGGTACACTAGCGGGTGAGCAGTTCTTC
NA	TRBV29-1	NA	TRBJ1-2	CSVSGAKGYTF	TGCAGCGTGTCCGGGGCGAAGGGCTACACCTTC
NA	TRBV28	NA	TRBJ1-1	CASSPSALNTEAFF	TGTGCCAGCAGCCCATCGGCGTTGAACACTGAAGCTTTCTTT
TRBD1	TRBV16	NA	TRBJ2-1	CASSLGTGIVNEQFF	TGTGCCAGCAGCCTTGGGACAGGGATAGTCAATGAGCAGTTCTTC
NA	TRBV29-1	few	TRBJ1-2	CSVGPRGYYGYTF	TGCAGCGTTGGTCCGCGGGGCTACTATGGCTACACCTTC
NA	TRBV4-1	NA	TRBJ2-7	CASSQVTGVPFYEQYF	TGCGCCAGCAGCCAGGTGACTGGAGTCCCCTTCTACGAGCAGTACTTC
NA	TRBV13	NA	TRBJ2-1	CASSLGERVSAFF	TGTGCCAGCAGCTTAGGGGAACGAGTATCAGCGTTCTTC